This T cell receptor (beta chain) was sequenced in a study of blood T cells in healthy people across ages. About this clonotype itself: Its antigen is undetermined.

Through a sample-barcoded 5' primer and a J-beta primer mix, a second PCR was run for 7 to 11 cycles. TCRdb re-derived calls from the 5' RACE reads in MiXCR, one entry per CDR3 protein. The sample comprises some 290,000 distinct CDR3 sequences, 27% of which are singletons, and 25% to 35% rests with the top ten. Germline CDR1 is SNHLY and CDR2 is FYNNEI. V shed 4 bases and J 4 bases; nucleotides not matched to a gene: 4. There are 15 residues in the CDR3. The study, taken as a whole, reports: Older age went with lower TCR beta diversity per million T cells, in a roughly linear way.

Every participating donor contributed 8 to 10 milliliters of peripheral blood through a draw. The source is a woman aged 70-85 years in good health. The V call is TRBV2, the J call TRBJ2-1; TRBD1 agrees at 10 bases. The material sequenced was blood. CDR3 loop: CASSVEGQGYNEQFF. CDR3 sequence (DNA): TGTGCCAGCAGTGTAGAGGGACAGGGGTACAATGAGCAGTTCTTC.